A selection of T cell receptor beta chains follows, all from one sample in a study of T cell changes during pregnancy in multiple sclerosis. Clones were sequenced by immunoSEQ multiplex PCR, and TCRdb holds only the in-frame ones, with some missing. The sample lists around 97,000 clones, around 94% occurring once. The sequenced sample was peripheral blood, obtained after pregnancy. These TCRs come from a female donor with multiple sclerosis, enrolled in a pregnancy study. Each CDR3 is given with its conserved first and last residue. A D gene is named only where the DNA matches it firmly. The listing skips clone size in some rows; elsewhere it reads once, few, many or a size class.

>TRBV2|-|once|TRBJ1-5
TGTGCCAGCAGTGACCGGGGGGGGGCGGATCAGCCCCAGCATTTT
CASSDRGGADQPQHF
>TRBV2|-|-|TRBJ1-3
TGTGCCAGCCCTCCCGGGAGGTCTGGAAACACCATATATTTT
CASPPGRSGNTIYF
>TRBV7-8|TRBD2|-|TRBJ2-7
TGTGCCAGCAGCGTGAGCGGGAGCCGGTACGAGCAGTACTTC
CASSVSGSRYEQYF
>TRBV6-6|-|-|TRBJ2-1
TGTGCCAGCAGCCGCCGGGACATTCAAAGGAATGAGCAGTTCTTC
CASSRRDIQRNEQFF
>TRBV5-1|TRBD2|-|TRBJ2-2
TGCGCCAGCAGCTGGTCCCATCTAGCGGGGGAGAACACCGGGGAGCTGTTTTTT
CASSWSHLAGENTGELFF
>TRBV2|TRBD1|-|TRBJ1-2
TGTGCCAGCAGTGAAGGACAGGGGGCGGGTGGCTACACCTTC
CASSEGQGAGGYTF
>TRBV7-8|-|-|TRBJ2-1
TGTGCCAGCAGCTTAGCACCGGGGGACTACAATGAGCAGTTCTTC
CASSLAPGDYNEQFF
>TRBV11-2|TRBD1|once|TRBJ2-7
TGTGCCAGCAGCTTAGGGACAGGGCCCCACGAGCAGTACTTC
CASSLGTGPHEQYF
>TRBV5-4|TRBD1|-|TRBJ1-5
TGTGCCAGCAGTTTTAGACAGGGGAGCAATCAGCCCCAGCATTTT
CASSFRQGSNQPQHF
>TRBV11-3|TRBD1|once|TRBJ2-1
TGTGCCAGCAGCTCCGGGACAGGGGGGTACAATGAGCAGTTCTTC
CASSSGTGGYNEQFF
>TRBV5-1|TRBD2|-|TRBJ2-2
TGCGCCAGCAGCCCGGGGACTAGCGGGGAGCTGTTTTTT
CASSPGTSGELFF
>TRBV6-5|-|-|TRBJ2-5
TGTGCCAGCAGTTACTTGGACAGCCAAGAGACCCAGTACTTC
CASSYLDSQETQYF
>TRBV18|TRBD2|-|TRBJ2-2
TGTGCCAGCTCACCGGGACTAGCGGGAGTATACACCGGGGAGCTGTTTTTT
CASSPGLAGVYTGELFF
>TRBV27|TRBD1|once|TRBJ2-7
TGTGCCAGCAGTCGGGACAGGGGGAAGGACGAGCAGTACTTC
CASSRDRGKDEQYF
>TRBV30|-|-|TRBJ2-7
TGTGCCTGGAGTGACGGGAAAGGAATCTACGAGCAGTACTTC
CAWSDGKGIYEQYF
>TRBV19|-|once|TRBJ1-1
TGTGCCAGTAGTACGATCCCTGGGCAGGGGAAAGGAGCTTTCTTT
CASSTIPGQGKGAFF
>TRBV9|-|once|TRBJ1-2
TGTGCCAGCAGCGTAGCCGGGGGGCGAAGTGGCTACACCTTC
CASSVAGGRSGYTF
>TRBV5-6|-|-|TRBJ1-2
TGTGCCAGCAGGGGGGGGCCCTATGGCTACACCTTC
CASRGGPYGYTF
>TRBV5-1|-|-|TRBJ2-2
TGCGCCAGCAGCCTCCTCGCTGGACAGTTCGGCACCGGGGAGCTGTTTTTT
CASSLLAGQFGTGELFF
>TRBV7-2|-|-|TRBJ1-3
TGTGCCAGCAGCTTAGGGGGGCCCCCTGGAAACACCATATATTTT
CASSLGGPPGNTIYF
>TRBV19|TRBD2|-|TRBJ2-7
TGTGCCAGTAGTATAGCCCGCGCGGGGGTACTTTCCTACGAGCAGTACTTC
CASSIARAGVLSYEQYF
>TRBV5-1|-|-|TRBJ1-1
TGCGCCAGCAGCTTCGGAGGCACTCTCCTGGCGGGCACTGAAGCTTTCTTT
CASSFGGTLLAGTEAFF
>TRBV6-5|TRBD1|-|TRBJ1-2
TGTGCCAGCAGTTACGGTGCGACAGGGGTTGGCTACACCTTC
CASSYGATGVGYTF
>TRBV25-1|-|-|TRBJ2-7
TGTGCCAGCAGTGAATCCCGACTAGGTCTGCCGGCCTACGAGCAGTACTTC
CASSESRLGLPAYEQYF
>TRBV5-5|TRBD2|-|TRBJ2-7
TGTGCCAGCAGCTTGGCAGGGGGACTAGCGGAGCTGTTCTCCTACGAGCAGTACTTC
CASSLAGGLAELFSYEQYF
>TRBV12-5|-|once|TRBJ2-1
TGTGCTAGTGGTGGAGGGGGGGGCCTCTACAATGAGCAGTTCTTC
CASGGGGGLYNEQFF
>TRBV13|-|-|TRBJ2-7
TGTGCCAGCAGCTTACGACAGGTAGCTTCCTACGAGCAGTACTTC
CASSLRQVASYEQYF
>TRBV23-1|-|-|TRBJ1-2
TGCGCCAGCCGCTCAGATGGCTACACCTTC
CASRSDGYTF
>TRBV28|-|-|TRBJ2-2
TGTGCCAGCAGTCCCTCCTTAGAGGGCGGGGAGCTGTTTTTT
CASSPSLEGGELFF
>TRBV7-9|TRBD1|-|TRBJ1-1
TGTGCCAGCAGCTCGGGACAGGGGGTATCTGAAGCTTTCTTT
CASSSGQGVSEAFF
>TRBV7-9|-|-|TRBJ2-7
TGTGCCAGCAGCCATATAGAAGAGGCCAGCTACGAGCAGTACTTC
CASSHIEEASYEQYF
>TRBV7-2|TRBD1|-|TRBJ1-2
TGTGCCACCTCGCTAGGGACAGGGGTGACGATTGCCTATGGCTACACCTTC
CATSLGTGVTIAYGYTF
>TRBV6-1|-|-|TRBJ2-4
TGTGCCAGCAGTGTTCAGGGGGGAGGAGGAGCCAAAAACATTCAGTACTTC
CASSVQGGGGAKNIQYF
>TRBV29-1|TRBD2|-|TRBJ2-7
TGCAGCGTTGAAGGAGGGCTAGCGGGACCCTACGAGCAGTACTTC
CSVEGGLAGPYEQYF
>TRBV5-4|TRBD1|-|TRBJ2-3
TGTGCCAGCAGCTTCCGACAGGGAACAGATACGCAGTATTTT
CASSFRQGTDTQYF
>TRBV19|-|-|TRBJ1-5
TGTGCCAGTAGTATCAGAGGGGGGGGGACCTTTAATCAGCCCCAGCATTTT
CASSIRGGGTFNQPQHF
>TRBV14|-|once|TRBJ2-7
TGTGCCAGCAGCCACGTCCCCCTCTACGAGCAGTACTTC
CASSHVPLYEQYF
>TRBV18|TRBD1|once|TRBJ2-2
TGTGCCAGCTCTCCAGGGGGCTTGGACACCGGGGAGCTGTTTTTT
CASSPGGLDTGELFF
>TRBV5-4|TRBD1|-|TRBJ2-7
TGTGCCAGCAGCTTGGGACAGGGGGTCGGGTACGAGCAGTACTTC
CASSLGQGVGYEQYF
>TRBV19|-|-|TRBJ2-3
TGTGCAAGTATGAGCCCCGACGCAACTAGCCCGGGGGACACAGATACGCAGTATTTT
CASMSPDATSPGDTDTQYF
>TRBV19|TRBD1|-|TRBJ1-4
TGTGCCAGTAGTACCGGGACAGCCGCTAATGAAAAACTGTTTTTT
CASSTGTAANEKLFF
>TRBV9|-|-|TRBJ1-2
TGTGCCAGCAGCCGTAGGGCGGGGGGAGATGGCTACACCTTC
CASSRRAGGDGYTF
>TRBV27|TRBD1|-|TRBJ1-2
TGTGCCAGCAGTTTAGATCGACAGGGCCATGGCTACACCTTC
CASSLDRQGHGYTF
>TRBV27|TRBD2|-|TRBJ2-3
TGTGCCAGCAGTTTATCACCTAGCGGGAGGGCCTTAGATACGCAGTATTTT
CASSLSPSGRALDTQYF
>TRBV5-1|-|-|TRBJ1-1
TGCGCCAGCAGCTTGTCCATCTCCTCGGGAGCTGAAGCTTTCTTT
CASSLSISSGAEAFF
>TRBV27|-|few|TRBJ2-2
TGTGCCAGCAGTTTGAGGACATTGCACGGGGAGCTGTTTTTT
CASSLRTLHGELFF
>TRBV7-6|TRBD2|once|TRBJ2-2
TGTGCCAGCAGCCCCCTCGTAGGAGCGGGACCCGGGGAGCTGTTTTTT
CASSPLVGAGPGELFF
>TRBV2|TRBD1|-|TRBJ1-5
TGTGCCAGCAGTCCCTGGACAGGCCGCAATCAGCCCCAGCATTTT
CASSPWTGRNQPQHF
>TRBV5-1|TRBD2|-|TRBJ2-3
TGCGCCAGCAGCCCCCCGGGACTAGCGGGGGCCACAGATACGCAGTATTTT
CASSPPGLAGATDTQYF
>TRBV18|TRBD1|-|TRBJ2-3
TGTGCCAGCTCACCCGCCAGGACCGGGACAGGGGGCACAGATACGCAGTATTTT
CASSPARTGTGGTDTQYF
>TRBV7-6|TRBD1|-|TRBJ2-7
TGTGCCAGCAGCTCCCCTGGGACAGGTAATCTCGAGCAGTACTTC
CASSSPGTGNLEQYF
>TRBV19|TRBD1|-|TRBJ1-2
TGTGCCAGTAGTATAGCCCTCGGACAGGGGAATGGCTACACCTTC
CASSIALGQGNGYTF
>TRBV5-5|TRBD1|-|TRBJ2-7
TGTGCCAGCAGCCCGGGACAGGGGCCCCACGAGCAGTACTTC
CASSPGQGPHEQYF
>TRBV4-3|-|-|TRBJ2-7
TGCGCCAGCAGCCAAGATCTGGGCAGCCCAAGCTCCTACGAGCAGTACTTC
CASSQDLGSPSSYEQYF
>TRBV10-3|-|-|TRBJ1-2
TGTGCCATCAGTGAGTCGGGCAGATCTGTCTATGGCTACACCTTC
CAISESGRSVYGYTF
>TRBV19|TRBD1|-|TRBJ2-7
TGTGCCAGTAGTCTCGCGGGACAGGCCTACGAGCAGTACTTC
CASSLAGQAYEQYF
>TRBV7-2|-|-|TRBJ1-4
TGTGCCAGCAGCCCGTCTCCGGAGCGAGAAAAACTGTTTTTT
CASSPSPEREKLFF